This passage covers 8 T cell receptor beta chains from one sample sequenced in a study of T cells in localized non-small cell lung cancer. Profiled with immunoSEQ multiplex PCR; TCRdb holds only in-frame clones, not every one. The sample lists tens of thousands of clones, 83% seen once, with almost 8% in the top ten. The sample consisted of PBMCs, taken before any cancer treatment. Receptors originate from a man aged 35 to 70 with stage II lung adenocarcinoma.

The chain carries TRBV6-1 and TRBJ1-1; the D is unclear. Germline V lookup: CDR1 MNHNS, CDR2 SASEGT. The V gene lost 2 bases and the J gene lost 14 bases, with 9 bases spanning the gap. The CDR3 is made up of 10 amino acids. CDR3 DNA sequence: TGTGCCAGCAGTGAATACCAGGCCTTCTTT. This codes for CASSEYQAFF.

The chain couples TRBV7-9 to TRBJ2-2; 10 bases align to TRBD2. V was pared by 4 bases and J by 0 bases, with 2 bases of the junction left unmatched. The CDR3 is 16 residues long. In germline, CDR1 is SEHNR, CDR2 FQNEAQ (reference sequence). The CDR3 here is CASSSTSGTNTGELFF. The DNA for the CDR3 is TGTGCCAGCAGCTCCACTAGCGGGACGAACACCGGGGAGCTGTTTTTT. The full variable domain, its missing parts supplied by reference TRBV7-9 and TRBJ2-2, is DTGVSQNPRHKITKRGQNVTFRCDPISEHNRLYWYRQTLGQGPEFLTYFQNEAQLEKSRLLSDRFSAERPKGSFSTLEIQRTEQGDSAMYLCASSSTSGTNTGELFFGEGSRLTVL.

In this sample, this clone turned up a few times. The chain recombines TRBV19 with TRBJ2-7; TRBD2 aligns across 9 bases. The V and J ends lost 4 bases and 1 base, in that order; junction bases with no gene match: 5. From germline, CDR1 is LNHDA and CDR2 SQIVND (reference sequence). This CDR3 comprises 15 residues. Here the CDR3 reads CASSRSGRSSYEQYF. CDR3 DNA sequence: TGTGCCAGTAGTAGAAGCGGGAGGTCGTCCTACGAGCAGTACTTC. Together with reference TRBV19 and TRBJ2-7, the CDR3 gives the full variable domain: DGGITQSPKYLFRKEGQNVTLSCEQNLNHDAMYWYRQDPGQGLRLIYYSQIVNDFQKGDIAEGYSVSREKKESFPLTVTSAQKNPTAFYLCASSRSGRSSYEQYFGPGTRLTVT.

The chain is built from TRBV6-5 and TRBJ1-4; D possibly corresponds to TRBD1 (5 bases). The CDR3 spans 15 residues. Germline V lookup: CDR1 MNHEY, CDR2 SVGAGI. The V end was cut by 6 bases, the J end by 7 bases, with 18 bases between. CDR3 in amino acids: CASSRQKIRGEKLFF. For the CDR3, the DNA is TGTGCCAGCAGCAGACAGAAAATAAGGGGTGAAAAACTGTTTTTT.

This clone was seen only a few times. The chain is built from TRBV6-1 and TRBJ2-7; 8 bases are shared with TRBD2. Germline assignment: CDR1 MNHNS and CDR2 SASEGT. Unmatched junction bases numbered 6, after V lost 6 bases and J lost 2 bases. This CDR3 has 14 residues. The CDR3 DNA follows: TGTGCCAGCAGAGCGGGAGAAGGCACCTACGAGCAGTACTTC. Protein sequence: CASRAGEGTYEQYF.

V and J are TRBV7-2 and TRBJ2-1; D perhaps matches TRBD1 (5 bases). Germline values: CDR1 SGHTA, CDR2 FQGNSA. The CDR3 covers 15 residues. Between the trimmed V and J ends, which lost 3 bases and 7 bases, there was a span of 16 bases. CDR3 amino acids: CASSLSLIRGNEQFF. The CDR3 DNA is TGTGCCAGCAGCTTGAGCCTTATAAGGGGTAATGAGCAGTTCTTC.

A remark on this clone: One end of the junction is discordant with germline, which a read error may explain. This chain connects TRBV29-1 to TRBJ1-2; D is unclear. The CDR3 is 16 amino acids. Germline CDR1 and CDR2: SQVTM and ANQGSEA. CDR3 nucleotide sequence: TGCAGCGTTGAAGGTATCGTGGAGGGTTCTAAATATGGCTACACCTTC. Its protein is CSVEGIVEGSKYGYTF.

The chain recombines TRBV7-2 with TRBJ1-2; D is unclear. Germline CDR1 and CDR2: SGHTA and FQGNSA. This CDR3 region has 13 residues. V dropped 6 bases and J dropped 4 bases, with 12 bases sitting between them. CDR3 sequence (DNA): TGTGCCAGCAGTGGGCATCAATCCTATGGCTACACCTTC. Amino acids: CASSGHQSYGYTF.